The 28 T cell receptor beta chains below all came from one sample that was sequenced in a study of early T cells in non-severe SARS-CoV-2 infection. TCRdb itself ran the 5' RACE reads through MiXCR, one entry per CDR3 protein. The table records over 85,000 distinct CDR3 sequences, 10% to 15% of them present only once. Sample: whole blood. These receptors all come from an adult who was a healthcare worker with PCR-confirmed SARS-CoV-2 infection or an uninfected control (not recorded which).

This clonotype was seen only a few times. The chain couples TRBV19 to TRBJ2-1; 8 nucleotides agree with TRBD2. This CDR3 has 16 amino acids. V lost 0 bases to trimming and J lost 5 bases; unmatched junction nucleotides: 6. Germline V CDR1 and CDR2: LNHDA, SQIVND (reference sequence). DNA for the CDR3: TGTGCCAGTAGTATAGAAGGGACTAGATTAAACAATGAGCAGTTCTTC. Translated: CASSIEGTRLNNEQFF.

This clonotype was recorded many times. The rearrangement links TRBV7-9 to TRBJ2-5; D may be TRBD2 (6 bases). V lost 8 bases and J lost 5, with 12 bases in between. Germline V gene data show CDR1 as SEHNR and CDR2 as FQNEAQ (reference sequence). This CDR3 region has 12 residues. The DNA of the CDR3 is TGTGCCAGCTCCAAGGAGGGGGAGACCCAGTACTTC. Translated: CASSKEGETQYF.

This clonotype was observed a few times. This chain links TRBV11-3 with TRBJ2-1; maybe TRBD2 (5 bases). CDR3 length: 15 residues. Trimming stripped 3 bases from V and 1 base from J, with 10 bases between. CDR1 is SGHNT and CDR2 is YENEEA in the germline V gene. DNA for the CDR3: TGTGCCAGCAGCTTCCGGAGCGGATCCTACAATGAGCAGTTCTTC. As protein: CASSFRSGSYNEQFF.

This clonotype was seen more than once but under ten times. The chain uses TRBV10-3 and TRBJ2-1; possibly TRBD2 for D (5 bases). Germline CDR1 and CDR2: ENHRY and SYGVKD. The CDR3 length is 13 residues. Trimming cost V 3 bases and J 4 bases, with 7 bases left between them. The CDR3 sequence is CAISDGIYNEQFF. The CDR3 DNA sequence: TGTGCCATCAGTGACGGGATTTACAATGAGCAGTTCTTC.

The chain joins TRBV28 to TRBJ2-3, with D tentatively TRBD1 (6 bases). The CDR3 runs 13 residues. Trimming pared 6 bases from V and 8 bases from J, leaving 15 bases between. Germline CDR1 MDHEN, CDR2 SYDVKM. CDR3 amino acids: CASRQGLAGTQYF. The CDR3 nucleotides are TGTGCCAGCAGACAGGGCCTGGCGGGTACGCAGTATTTT.

This clonotype has at least ten counts. This chain joins TRBV2 and TRBJ2-7; D might be TRBD2 (5 bases). The CDR3 length is 13 residues. V was pared by 4 bases and J by 3 bases, with 10 bases between. The germline gives CDR1 SNHLY, CDR2 FYNNEI. Here the CDR3 DNA reads TGTGCCAGCAGTGTGGGAGAGCTCTACGAGCAGTACTTC. Protein sequence: CASSVGELYEQYF.

This clonotype has ten or more counts. The chain carries TRBV21-1 and TRBJ2-7; the D segment call TRBD1 is taken from the table without a DNA check. TRBV21-1 constitutes a pseudogene. This CDR3 comprises 16 residues. The CDR3 DNA reads as TGTGCCAGCAGCATAGGGGACAGGGCTCCCTCCTACGAGCAGTACTTC. Its protein is CASSIGDRAPSYEQYF.

This clonotype turned up a few times. This sequence joins TRBV24-1 and TRBJ2-6; D not certain. Germline V gives CDR1 KGHDR, CDR2 SFDVKD. The V gene lost 8 bases and the J gene lost 1 base, with 5 bases spanning the gap. There are 13 residues in the CDR3. The DNA for the CDR3 is TGTGCCACCAAGAGTTCTGGGGCCAACGTCCTGACTTTC. Translating gives CATKSSGANVLTF.

The sample holds a few counts of this clonotype. The genes are TRBV6-6 and TRBJ1-1; D might be TRBD1 (5 bases). Between the trimmed V and J ends, which lost 6 bases and 0 bases, there was a span of 8 bases. Germline CDR1 and CDR2: MNHNY and SVGAGI (reference sequence). This CDR3 is built from 13 residues. The CDR3 nucleotides read TGTGCCAGCAGACAGACAGTGAACACTGAAGCTTTCTTT. This sequence encodes CASRQTVNTEAFF.

This clonotype was detected only a few times. V gene TRBV21-1 combines with J gene TRBJ2-7. TRBV21-1 is a listed pseudogene. The CDR3 loop spans 14 amino acids. This CDR3 reads CASSEGRRSYEQYF. CDR3 coding DNA: TGTGCCAGCAGCGAAGGCCGTCGCTCCTACGAGCAGTACTTC.

This clonotype was recorded a few times. This chain uses TRBV19 with TRBJ2-7, with 9 bases aligning to TRBD2. The germline V gene has CDR1 LNHDA and CDR2 SQIVND (reference sequence). This CDR3 spans 16 amino acids. J gave up 3 bases and V 3 bases, and 9 bases lay outside the gene matches. This chain's CDR3 is CASSISGLAGHYEQYF. DNA of the CDR3: TGTGCCAGTAGTATTAGTGGTCTAGCGGGACACTACGAGCAGTACTTC. Variable domain in full (rest from reference TRBV19 and TRBJ2-7): DGGITQSPKYLFRKEGQNVTLSCEQNLNHDAMYWYRQDPGQGLRLIYYSQIVNDFQKGDIAEGYSVSREKKESFPLTVTSAQKNPTAFYLCASSISGLAGHYEQYFGPGTRLTVT.

CDR3 sequence reads: CASTNGQGANQPQHF. CDR3 DNA sequence: TGTGCCAGCACCAATGGACAGGGGGCGAATCAGCCCCAGCATTTT. V and J are TRBV12-3 or TRBV12-4 and TRBJ1-5, with TRBD1 matching over 11 bases. V shed 7 bases and J 4 bases; nucleotides not matched to a gene: 6. The CDR3 contains 15 residues.

The rearrangement uses TRBV6-6 and TRBJ2-5; 7 nucleotides line up with TRBD2. J lost 5 bases, V lost 6 bases, and 9 bases had no gene match. This CDR3 is 14 amino acids long. The germline gives CDR1 MNHNY, CDR2 SVGAGI (reference sequence). The CDR3 is CASSQRLARETQYF. The CDR3 DNA reads as TGTGCCAGCAGCCAAAGACTAGCTAGGGAGACCCAGTACTTC.

This rearrangement joins TRBV6-5 to TRBJ2-7, with D perhaps assigned TRBD1 or TRBD2 (5 bases each). Trimming stripped 8 bases from V and 2 bases from J, with 16 bases between. Per the germline V gene, CDR1 is MNHEY and CDR2 is SVGAGI. The CDR3 is 14 amino acids. CDR3 DNA sequence: TGTGCCAGCTGCCTTCGGGACGGACCCTACGAGCAGTACTTC. It is translated as CASCLRDGPYEQYF.

In this sample, this clonotype turned up a few times. The chain uses TRBV11-1 and TRBJ2-4, with D unresolved. The ends were cut back, 5 bases at V and 4 bases at J, with 9 bases in the middle. Germline CDR1 reads SGHAT; CDR2 reads FQDESV (reference sequence). This CDR3 region has 13 residues. The CDR3 sequence: CASSHVIKNIQYF. CDR3 DNA sequence: TGTGCCAGCAGCCATGTGATTAAAAACATTCAGTACTTC. Drawing the rest from reference TRBV11-1 and TRBJ2-4, the complete variable domain is EAEVAQSPRYKITEKSQAVAFWCDPISGHATLYWYRQILGQGPELLVQFQDESVVDDSQLPKDRFSAERLKGVDSTLKIQPAELGDSAMYLCASSHVIKNIQYFGAGTRLSVL.

This clonotype occurred many times. This sequence joins TRBV27 and TRBJ1-1; no definite D call. This CDR3 spans 13 amino acids. CDR1 is MNHEY, CDR2 SMNVEV, per germline (reference sequence). Trimming took 0 bases from V and 4 from J, leaving 6 bases between them. The CDR3 DNA follows: TGTGCCAGCAGTTTATCGTTAGTCACTGAAGCTTTCTTT. As protein: CASSLSLVTEAFF.

V is TRBV18 and J is TRBJ1-1; TRBD1 might be the D (5 bases). This CDR3 has 13 amino acids. Germline V CDR1 and CDR2: KGHSH, LQKENI. With 3 bases removed from V and 3 bases from J, the gap between germline ends came to 8 bases. As DNA, the CDR3 is TGTGCCAGCTCACCGGGGGTGGACACTGAAGCTTTCTTT. The encoded protein is CASSPGVDTEAFF.

A few counts support this clonotype. The chain has TRBV7-9 and TRBJ1-2; D not certain. The CDR3 runs 14 residues. V was cut by 1 base and J by 5 bases, with 11 bases left in between. CDR1 is SEHNR and CDR2 is FQNEAQ in the germline V gene (reference sequence). DNA for the CDR3: TGTGCCAGCAGCTTAGAGGCAGGCGCTTATGGCTACACCTTC. Translation gives CASSLEAGAYGYTF.

This clonotype was counted ten times or more. The genes are TRBV29-1 and TRBJ2-2; unclear D gene. The CDR3 runs 13 residues. V lost 1 base and J lost 1, with 4 bases in between. The germline V gene encodes CDR1 SQVTM and CDR2 ANQGSEA. CDR3 in amino acids: CSVEVQNTGELFF. As DNA, the CDR3 is TGCAGCGTTGAAGTTCAGAACACCGGGGAGCTGTTTTTT.

This clonotype was seen at least ten times. The J gene is TRBJ1-1, the V gene TRBV6-6, with unresolved D. The CDR3 has 14 amino acids. V was shortened by 6 bases and J by 5 bases, with 16 bases between the two germline ends. Germline V gives CDR1 MNHNY, CDR2 SVGAGI (reference sequence). The CDR3 is CASRPGNLNTEAFF. As DNA, the CDR3 is TGTGCCAGCAGGCCCGGGAACTTAAATACTGAAGCTTTCTTT.

This clonotype was recorded a few times. The V and J genes are TRBV20-1 and TRBJ1-3; the D is unclear. The germline V gene has CDR1 DFQATT and CDR2 SNEGSKA (reference sequence). Trimming removed 0 bases at V and 2 bases at J, with 11 bases between. This CDR3 spans 15 amino acids. CDR3 amino acids: CSARDPRVTGNTIYF. The CDR3 nucleotides are TGCAGTGCTAGAGACCCTAGGGTTACTGGAAACACCATATATTTT.

In its sample, this clonotype was seen many times. The chain is built from TRBV5-1 and TRBJ1-1, with D possibly matching TRBD1 (5 bases). Germline V gene data show CDR1 as SGHRS and CDR2 as YFSETQ. This CDR3 is built from 16 residues. V lost 0 bases and J 0 bases, leaving 12 bases between the germline ends. DNA of the CDR3: TGCGCCAGCAGCTTGGAGTCAGGGTCCTTGAACACTGAAGCTTTCTTT. Residues: CASSLESGSLNTEAFF.

In its sample, this clonotype was seen a few times. This chain uses TRBV9 with TRBJ2-2; 11 nucleotides line up with TRBD2. This CDR3 is 17 amino acids long. The germline V gene encodes CDR1 SGDLS and CDR2 YYNGEE. Unmatched junction bases numbered 5, after V lost 4 bases and J lost 0 bases. In nucleotides, the CDR3 is TGTGCCAGCAGCCGACGACTAGCGGGACCGAACACCGGGGAGCTGTTTTTT. It translates to CASSRRLAGPNTGELFF.

This clonotype was detected many times. The V call is TRBV5-1, the J call TRBJ2-5; D might be TRBD2 (5 bases). The germline V gene has CDR1 SGHRS and CDR2 YFSETQ. CDR3 length: 14 amino acids. Trimming took off 7 bases at V and 5 bases at J, with 18 bases between the two ends. As DNA, the CDR3 is TGCGCCAGCGGTCAAGCGGCCCCAAGGGAGACCCAGTACTTC. Its protein is CASGQAAPRETQYF.

The V call is TRBV27, the J call TRBJ2-3; TRBD1 matches at 8 bases. Germline values: CDR1 MNHEY, CDR2 SMNVEV (reference sequence). The CDR3 extends over 16 amino acids. V gave up 5 bases and J gave up 5 bases; unmatched junction bases: 12. CDR3 bases: TGTGCCAGCAGTCCAACGAGACAGGGGTGGTTAGATACGCAGTATTTT. Protein sequence: CASSPTRQGWLDTQYF.

This clonotype was counted at least ten times. The chain is built from TRBV20-1 and TRBJ2-7, with 7 bases lining up with TRBD1. Losses at the gene ends were 5 bases for V and 2 bases for J; bases not matched to a gene: 9. Germline V lookup: CDR1 DFQATT, CDR2 SNEGSKA (reference sequence). CDR3 length: 14 residues. The CDR3 sequence: CSAGSRQGAYEQYF. DNA of the CDR3: TGCAGTGCTGGTTCAAGACAGGGAGCCTACGAGCAGTACTTC.

In its sample, this clonotype is medium-sized. This chain connects TRBV7-6 to TRBJ2-5; TRBD2 aligns across 7 bases. J gave up 5 bases and V 2 bases, and 11 bases lay outside the gene matches. In germline, CDR1 is SGHVS, CDR2 FNYEAQ. The CDR3 runs to 16 residues. CDR3 sequence: CASSLTRGGSGETQYF. CDR3 in DNA: TGTGCCAGCAGCTTAACGCGAGGCGGGAGTGGGGAGACCCAGTACTTC.

This clonotype was seen at least ten times. The chain combines TRBV29-1 with TRBJ2-5; 8 nucleotides match TRBD2. CDR1 is SQVTM and CDR2 is ANQGSEA in the germline V gene. The CDR3 is 14 amino acids. V dropped 5 bases and J dropped 5; count of bases not matched to a gene: 10. The CDR3 sequence: CSVKREGRGETQYF. The CDR3 nucleotides are TGCAGCGTTAAACGGGAGGGCCGGGGGGAGACCCAGTACTTC.